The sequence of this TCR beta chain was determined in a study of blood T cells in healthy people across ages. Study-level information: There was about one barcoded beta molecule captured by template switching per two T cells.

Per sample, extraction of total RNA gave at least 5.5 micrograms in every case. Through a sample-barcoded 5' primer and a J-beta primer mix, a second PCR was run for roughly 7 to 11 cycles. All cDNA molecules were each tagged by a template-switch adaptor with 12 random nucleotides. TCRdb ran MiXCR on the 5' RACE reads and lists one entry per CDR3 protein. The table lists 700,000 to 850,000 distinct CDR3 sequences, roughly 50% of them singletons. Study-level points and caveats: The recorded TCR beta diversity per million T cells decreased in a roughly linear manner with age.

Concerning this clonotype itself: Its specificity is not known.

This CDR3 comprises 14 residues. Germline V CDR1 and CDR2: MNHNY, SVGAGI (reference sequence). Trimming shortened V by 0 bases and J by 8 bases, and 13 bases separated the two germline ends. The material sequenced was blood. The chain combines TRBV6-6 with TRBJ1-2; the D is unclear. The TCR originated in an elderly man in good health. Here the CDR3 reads CASSYSMEGLGYTF. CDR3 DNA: TGTGCCAGCAGTTACTCGATGGAAGGGCTCGGCTACACCTTC.